A single sample gave rise to the 30 T cell receptor beta chains below, sequenced in a study of OX40 agonist ivuxolimab in advanced cancers. The library was obtained by the immunoSEQ multiplex PCR assay. TCRdb's version of the immuneACCESS table is confined to in-frame rearrangements and falls short of the full clone set. An unresolved V gene accounts for under half of the shortfall where checked; the remainder is of unknown origin. This sample has about 70,000 clones in its table, and 86% of those were observed once. The ten largest clones take up roughly 2% of the sample. Sequences were derived from CD4+ or CD8+ T cells sorted from blood, sampled in a trial of the OX40 agonist ivuxolimab. The receptors were gathered from an adult with an advanced solid tumor such as melanoma, head and neck, liver or kidney cancer.

The V and J genes are TRBV4-3 and TRBJ1-1; perhaps TRBD1 as D (5 bases). The CDR3 runs to 14 residues. The germline V gene encodes CDR1 LGHNA and CDR2 YSLEER. V was trimmed by 0 bases and J by 6 bases, leaving 11 bases between them. CDR3 sequence reads: CASSQEHRFPEAFF. The CDR3 DNA follows: TGCGCCAGCAGCCAAGAACACAGGTTCCCTGAAGCTTTCTTT.

The chain links TRBV5-4 to TRBJ2-2, with unresolved D. This CDR3 is 14 amino acids long. Germline CDR1 is SGHNT and CDR2 is YYREEE (reference sequence). Trimming stripped 6 bases from V and 6 bases from J, with 15 bases between. In nucleotides, the CDR3 is TGTGCCAGCAACCTACCGACCCGACCCGGGGAGCTGTTTTTT. Protein product: CASNLPTRPGELFF.

The CDR3 spells CAISESDRTTGELFF. The CDR3 coding sequence is TGTGCCATCAGTGAGTCGGACAGAACCACCGGGGAGCTGTTTTTT. The rearrangement links TRBV10-3 to TRBJ2-2, with D tentatively TRBD1 (6 bases). Germline assignment: CDR1 ENHRY and CDR2 SYGVKD. V was clipped by 0 bases and J by 4 bases, with 9 bases between them. This CDR3 has 15 amino acids.

The V call is TRBV15, the J call TRBJ2-1; D unresolved. Germline CDR1 reads LNHNV; CDR2 reads YYDKDF (reference sequence). Between the trimmed V and J ends, which lost 2 bases and 0 bases, there was a span of 8 bases. CDR3 size: 15 residues. The CDR3 protein is CATSRTGSSYNEQFF. DNA for the CDR3: TGTGCCACCAGCAGAACCGGAAGCTCCTACAATGAGCAGTTCTTC.

The chain couples TRBV28 to TRBJ2-2, with D tentatively TRBD2 (7 bases). Germline V lookup: CDR1 MDHEN, CDR2 SYDVKM. This CDR3 spans 16 amino acids. V dropped 2 bases and J dropped 5 bases, with 15 bases sitting between them. The CDR3 DNA is TGTGCCAGCAGTTTAGGGGGGGCGACGGGGACCGGGGAGCTGTTTTTT. Translation gives CASSLGGATGTGELFF.

This clone appeared once. This sequence joins TRBV4-2 and TRBJ1-4; the D gene is possibly TRBD1 (6 bases). Germline V gene data show CDR1 as LGHNA and CDR2 as YNFKEQ. The V gene lost 4 bases and the J gene lost 5 bases, with 14 bases spanning the gap. This CDR3 has 15 residues. The CDR3 loop is CASSPWGLINEKLFF. CDR3 bases: TGTGCCAGCAGCCCGTGGGGGCTTATAAATGAAAAACTGTTTTTT.

This clone was counted only a few times. This rearrangement joins TRBV11-2 to TRBJ2-7, with a tentative D call TRBD2 (5 bases). This CDR3 spans 12 amino acids. Per germline, CDR1 SGHAT and CDR2 FQNNGV. Trimming left V 4 bases short and J 7 bases short, with 11 bases between. CDR3 DNA: TGTGCCAGCAGCTCCGGGATGGGTGAGCAGTACTTC. Its protein product is CASSSGMGEQYF.

The V call is TRBV11-2, the J call TRBJ1-5, with D uncertain. Looked up from germline, CDR1 is SGHAT and CDR2 is FQNNGV. This CDR3 comprises 14 residues. With 3 bases removed from V and 4 bases from J, the gap between germline ends came to 10 bases. CDR3 coding DNA: TGTGCCAGCAGCTTGAAGGCGGGGAATCAGCCCCAGCATTTT. It yields the protein CASSLKAGNQPQHF. Full variable domain (outside the CDR3, taken from reference TRBV11-2 and TRBJ1-5): EAGVAQSPRYKIIEKRQSVAFWCNPISGHATLYWYQQILGQGPKLLIQFQNNGVVDDSQLPKDRFSAERLKGVDSTLKIQPAKLEDSAVYLCASSLKAGNQPQHFGDGTRLSIL.

The chain couples TRBV2 to TRBJ1-1; possibly TRBD1 for D (5 bases). The V end lost 5 bases, the J end lost 3 bases, and 16 bases lay between the germline ends. Germline CDR1 reads SNHLY; CDR2 reads FYNNEI. This CDR3 spans 15 amino acids. CDR3: CASSPSGPRDTEAFF. The CDR3 region has the DNA TGTGCCAGCAGTCCCTCGGGGCCTCGAGACACTGAAGCTTTCTTT.

As concerns this clone: One end of the junction fails to match germline, which may point to a read error. The chain combines TRBV29-1 with TRBJ1-5, with 9 bases identical to TRBD1. CDR3 length: 13 amino acids. Germline loops: CDR1 SQVTM, CDR2 ANQGSEA. CDR3 nucleotides: TGCAGCGTTAGGACAGGGGAAAATCAGTCCCAGCATTTT. It is translated as CSVRTGENQSQHF.

The V call is TRBV18, the J call TRBJ1-2; D is uncertain. Germline V gene lookup returns CDR1 KGHSH and CDR2 LQKENI. Trimming removed 3 bases from V and 8 bases from J, with 13 bases in between. The CDR3 spans 13 residues. CDR3 coding DNA: TGTGCCAGCTCACCGGATAGAGGGAAAGGCTACACCTTC. Amino acids: CASSPDRGKGYTF.

About this clone: At one end, the junction sequence differs from germline, possibly due to a read error. The chain recombines TRBV15 with TRBJ1-2; D ambiguous. Germline V gene lookup returns CDR1 LNHNV and CDR2 YYDKDF (reference sequence). CDR3 length: 14 amino acids. CDR3 in amino acids: CATSREFYNSGYTF. The CDR3 DNA reads TGTGCCACCAGCAGAGAATTCTACAACTCTGGCTACACCTTC. Combining the CDR3 with reference TRBV15 and TRBJ1-2 gives the whole variable domain DAMVIQNPRYQVTQFGKPVTLSCSQTLNHNVMYWYQQKSSQAPKLLFHYYDKDFNNEADTPDNFQSRRPNTSFCFLDIRSPGLGDTAMYLCATSREFYNSGYTFGSGTRLTVV.

The chain combines TRBV9 with TRBJ1-6, with a weak D call TRBD1 (6 bases). Germline V gene data show CDR1 as SGDLS and CDR2 as YYNGEE. Trimming cost V 3 bases and J 10 bases, with 17 bases left between them. CDR3 length: 15 amino acids. CDR3: CASSATTQGGSPLHF. In nucleotides, the CDR3 is TGTGCCAGCAGCGCTACTACACAGGGCGGATCACCCCTCCACTTT.

The CDR3 region is CASSPAGRTYEQYF. The CDR3 DNA sequence: TGTGCCAGCAGTCCCGCGGGCCGAACCTACGAGCAGTACTTC. The V call is TRBV6-6, the J call TRBJ2-7, with D perhaps TRBD2 (5 bases). The CDR3 consists of 14 residues. CDR1 and CDR2 (germline): MNHNY, SVGAGI (reference sequence). Trimming left V 5 bases short and J 2 bases short, with 13 bases between.

The chain is built from TRBV4-3 and TRBJ2-2, with a possible D match to TRBD2 (5 bases). The germline V gene encodes CDR1 LGHNA and CDR2 YSLEER. The CDR3 has 15 residues. The V gene lost 5 bases and the J gene lost 6 bases, with 16 bases spanning the gap. The CDR3 nucleotides are TGCGCCAGCAGCGATAGTAGCGAGCGTGCCGGGGAGCTGTTTTTT. Its translation is CASSDSSERAGELFF.

V is TRBV6-5 and J is TRBJ2-7; TRBD1 matches at 7 bases. There are 14 residues in the CDR3. From germline, CDR1 is MNHEY and CDR2 SVGAGI. The trim removed 6 bases at V and 2 bases at J, leaving 7 bases unmatched. The CDR3 region is CASRTGTGAYEQYF. The CDR3 region has the DNA TGTGCCAGCAGGACAGGGACGGGCGCCTACGAGCAGTACTTC.

The chain is built from TRBV7-2 and TRBJ1-1; D is unresolved. This CDR3 spans 13 amino acids. Trimming shortened V by 1 base and J by 11 bases, and 14 bases separated the two germline ends. Looked up from germline, CDR1 is SGHTA and CDR2 is FQGNSA. CDR3 residues: CASSLVGLGKAFF. The CDR3 coding sequence is TGTGCCAGCAGCTTAGTCGGTTTGGGTAAGGCTTTCTTT.

This clone appeared a few times. This chain joins TRBV14 and TRBJ2-7; the D call may be TRBD1 or TRBD2 (5 bases each). Trimming stripped 0 bases from V and 6 bases from J, with 21 bases between. The CDR3 is 17 amino acids. Germline V gene data show CDR1 as SGHDN and CDR2 as FVKESK. The CDR3 reads CASSQEGVGPSLREQYF. CDR3 DNA: TGTGCCAGCAGCCAAGAGGGGGTCGGCCCCTCTCTTCGCGAGCAGTACTTC. The variable domain in full, with the rest retrieved from reference TRBV14 and TRBJ2-7, is EAGVTQFPSHSVIEKGQTVTLRCDPISGHDNLYWYRRVMGKEIKFLLHFVKESKQDESGMPNNRFLAERTGGTYSTLKVQPAELEDSGVYFCASSQEGVGPSLREQYFGPGTRLTVT.

The genes are TRBV5-1 and TRBJ2-3; D is undetermined. Germline CDR1 SGHRS, CDR2 YFSETQ. This CDR3 spans 16 amino acids. Trimming took 4 bases from V and 0 from J, leaving 15 bases between them. The CDR3 sequence is CASSRRPADSTDTQYF. Written as DNA, the CDR3 is TGCGCCAGCAGCCGCCGACCGGCGGATAGCACAGATACGCAGTATTTT.

The chain carries TRBV7-6 and TRBJ1-1; tentatively, D is TRBD1 (6 bases). Germline V gene data show CDR1 as SGHVS and CDR2 as FNYEAQ. Deletions cut 3 bases from V and 6 bases from J, with 17 bases between. The CDR3 has 15 residues. The CDR3 loop reads CASSLEFQGWAEAFF. Written as DNA, the CDR3 is TGTGCCAGCAGCTTGGAATTTCAGGGGTGGGCTGAAGCTTTCTTT.

The V gene is TRBV9, the J gene TRBJ2-1; D may be TRBD2 (5 bases). Germline CDR1 reads SGDLS; CDR2 reads YYNGEE. The V gene lost 4 bases and the J gene lost 2 bases, with 13 bases spanning the gap. The CDR3 consists of 15 residues. This CDR3 reads CASSPWRAAYNEQFF. DNA of the CDR3: TGTGCCAGCAGCCCTTGGCGGGCGGCCTACAATGAGCAGTTCTTC. Together with reference TRBV9 and TRBJ2-1, the CDR3 gives the full variable domain: DSGVTQTPKHLITATGQRVTLRCSPRSGDLSVYWYQQSLDQGLQFLIQYYNGEERAKGNILERFSAQQFPDLHSELNLSSLELGDSALYFCASSPWRAAYNEQFFGPGTRLTVL.

The V gene is TRBV7-9, the J gene TRBJ1-1, with 12 bases identical to TRBD1. Unmatched junction bases numbered 6, after V lost 5 bases and J lost 11 bases. This CDR3 has 13 residues. The V gene's germline CDR1 is SEHNR and CDR2 FQNEAQ (reference sequence). DNA of the CDR3: TGTGCCAGCAGCAGGGGACAGGGGGCGTGGGCTTTCTTT. Translation gives CASSRGQGAWAFF.

The CDR3 loop reads CASSPWGDRVYEQYF. The CDR3, as DNA: TGTGCCAGCAGCCCTTGGGGGGACAGAGTCTACGAGCAGTACTTC. V gene TRBV7-8 combines with J gene TRBJ2-7; tentatively, D is TRBD1 (7 bases). The CDR3 contains 15 residues. CDR1 is SGHVS and CDR2 is FQNEAQ in the germline V gene. Trimming removed 5 bases at V and 3 bases at J, with 17 bases between.

The chain has TRBV4-2 and TRBJ2-7; TRBD1 matches at 7 bases. Germline assignment: CDR1 LGHNA and CDR2 YNFKEQ. There are 17 residues in the CDR3. Unmatched junction bases numbered 8, after V lost 0 bases and J lost 0 bases. CDR3 sequence (DNA): TGTGCCAGCAGCCAAGAAGGGGGCAGGGGCCACTCCTACGAGCAGTACTTC. Its protein is CASSQEGGRGHSYEQYF.

The chain employs TRBV14 and TRBJ2-7; 7 nucleotides match TRBD2. This CDR3 contains 16 residues. Per germline, CDR1 SGHDN and CDR2 FVKESK. Trimming removed 1 base from V and 1 base from J; junction bases left unmatched: 7. The CDR3 DNA reads as TGTGCCAGCAGCCAAGTAGGGCGCGGGAGTTCCTACGAGCAGTACTTC. Translated, it gives CASSQVGRGSSYEQYF.

The chain couples TRBV6-1 to TRBJ1-2, with D possibly TRBD1 on 5 matching bases. The CDR3 contains 12 residues. The germline V and J ends were trimmed by 4 bases and 7 bases, with 10 bases remaining between them. CDR1 MNHNS and CDR2 SASEGT come from the germline V gene. The CDR3 DNA follows: TGTGCCAGCAGTGGCAGGGACGGTGGCTACACCTTC. Translated, it gives CASSGRDGGYTF.

Turning to this clone: At the DNA level, this CDR3 is encoded by other sequences in the same sample as well. The chain uses TRBV5-6 and TRBJ1-5, with D possibly TRBD1 on 6 matching bases. Trimming took 2 bases from V and 3 from J, leaving 9 bases between them. CDR3 length: 14 residues. From germline, CDR1 is SGHDT and CDR2 YYEEEE. Written as DNA, the CDR3 is TGTGCCAGCAGCTTAGGACAGCTCAATCAGCCCCAGCATTTT. Translated, it gives CASSLGQLNQPQHF.

The rearrangement links TRBV19 to TRBJ2-4, with D possibly TRBD2 on 6 matching bases. V lost 1 base and J 0 bases, leaving 7 bases between the germline ends. The CDR3 length is 15 residues. Germline CDR1 is LNHDA and CDR2 is SQIVND (reference sequence). The CDR3 nucleotides are TGTGCCAGTAGTATAGGCGGGATAGCCAAAAACATTCAGTACTTC. Its protein is CASSIGGIAKNIQYF.

The rearrangement joins TRBV7-9 to TRBJ2-5; D not certain. V was pared by 2 bases and J by 5 bases, with 15 bases between. CDR1 is SEHNR and CDR2 is FQNEAQ in the germline V gene (reference sequence). The CDR3 covers 15 residues. The CDR3 sequence is CASSLLGNRVETQYF. The CDR3 DNA is TGTGCCAGCAGCTTATTAGGGAACCGAGTCGAGACCCAGTACTTC.

The chain has TRBV4-3 and TRBJ1-2; perhaps TRBD1 as D (5 bases). CDR3 length equals 15 residues. Germline assignment: CDR1 LGHNA and CDR2 YSLEER. The V end was cut by 3 bases, the J end by 6 bases, with 17 bases between. The CDR3 sequence is CASSQLRGGMDGYTF. The CDR3 DNA reads TGCGCCAGCAGCCAGCTCCGCGGGGGAATGGATGGCTACACCTTC.